These 30 T cell receptor beta chains share one sample of origin, sequenced in a study of blood T cell repertoires in COVID-19. The data were produced by immunoSEQ multiplex PCR, yet TCRdb's version contains in-frame clones alone and is incomplete. This sample has approximately 240,000 clones, with about 85% found just once. The specimen was peripheral blood. These receptors all come from a woman aged 60-70 years with active or convalescent COVID-19.

The rearrangement links TRBV3-1 (or the pseudogene TRBV3-2) to TRBJ2-3; 7 bases fit TRBD1. With V trimmed by 1 base and J by 5 bases, 6 bases remained unmatched. The CDR3 covers 15 residues. CDR1 is LGHDT and CDR2 is YNNKEL in the germline V gene (reference sequence). Here the CDR3 reads CASSQAMRQGDTQYF. The CDR3 coding sequence is TGTGCCAGCAGCCAAGCCATGAGACAGGGAGATACGCAGTATTTT.

The chain has TRBV5-1 and TRBJ1-1; 7 bases line up with TRBD1. Germline V gene data show CDR1 as SGHRS and CDR2 as YFSETQ. V lost 4 bases to trimming and J lost 4 bases; unmatched junction nucleotides: 10. The CDR3 consists of 15 residues. The CDR3 bases are TGCGCCAGCAGCAGCGAAGGGGGCGCGGGCACTGAAGCTTTCTTT. Translation: CASSSEGGAGTEAFF. The variable domain in full, with the rest retrieved from reference TRBV5-1 and TRBJ1-1, is KAGVTQTPRYLIKTRGQQVTLSCSPISGHRSVSWYQQTPGQGLQFLFEYFSETQRNKGNFPGRFSGRQFSNSRSEMNVSTLELGDSALYLCASSSEGGAGTEAFFGQGTRLTVV.

The chain combines TRBV27 with TRBJ2-5; weak D call: TRBD1 (7 bases). Germline lookup yields CDR1 MNHEY and CDR2 SMNVEV (reference sequence). Trimming left V 3 bases short and J 2 bases short, with 16 bases between. This CDR3 has 16 amino acids. The DNA of the CDR3 is TGTGCCAGCAGTTTTCAGGGGGGAGGTGTTCAAGAGACCCAGTACTTC. Translating gives CASSFQGGGVQETQYF.

The gene calls are TRBV24-1 and TRBJ1-5, with 9 bases lining up with TRBD1. The CDR3 is 17 amino acids. Germline V gene lookup returns CDR1 KGHDR and CDR2 SFDVKD. V trimming: 4 bases; J trimming: 7 bases; junction bases outside the gene matches: 13. CDR3: CATSDGSWTGARQPQHF. CDR3 bases: TGTGCCACCAGTGACGGATCCTGGACAGGGGCGAGGCAGCCCCAGCATTTT.

This chain connects TRBV28 to TRBJ2-4; D may be TRBD1 (6 bases). This CDR3 spans 16 amino acids. Germline V gene data show CDR1 as MDHEN and CDR2 as SYDVKM. V gave up 3 bases and J gave up 0 bases, with 12 bases separating them. The CDR3 sequence is CASSLGALKAKNIQYF. The CDR3, as DNA: TGTGCCAGCAGTTTGGGGGCCCTCAAAGCCAAAAACATTCAGTACTTC.

The chain has TRBV10-3 and TRBJ1-1; 7 bases agree with TRBD1. V lost 9 bases to trimming and J lost 3 bases; unmatched junction nucleotides: 7. Germline CDR1 ENHRY, CDR2 SYGVKD. CDR3 length: 13 residues. The CDR3 DNA is TGTGCCATGCGATTTCAGGGGGACACTGAAGCTTTCTTT. Protein: CAMRFQGDTEAFF.

The chain is built from TRBV2 and TRBJ1-4; no reliable D call. Germline CDR1 reads SNHLY; CDR2 reads FYNNEI. V dropped 3 bases and J dropped 7 bases, with 9 bases sitting between them. This CDR3 region has 13 residues. CDR3 amino acids: CASSDTAGEKLFF. The CDR3, as DNA: TGTGCCAGCAGTGACACGGCGGGTGAAAAACTGTTTTTT.

The chain is built from TRBV19 and TRBJ2-5, with D maybe TRBD1 (6 bases). In germline, CDR1 is LNHDA, CDR2 SQIVND (reference sequence). V lost 2 bases and J 8 bases, leaving 18 bases between the germline ends. The CDR3 loop spans 15 amino acids. In DNA form, the CDR3 reads TGTGCCAGTAGTATAAACAGGGAACTGGGGCAAACCCAGTACTTC. Translated, it gives CASSINRELGQTQYF.

V and J are TRBV11-2 and TRBJ2-3, with 13 bases aligning to TRBD2. Germline CDR1 and CDR2: SGHAT and FQNNGV. The junction had 3 bases not matched to a gene; V was cut back by 5 bases and J by 1 base. The length of the CDR3 is 16 residues. Here the CDR3 reads CASSQGTSGGTDTQYF. For the CDR3, the DNA is TGTGCCAGCAGCCAGGGGACTAGCGGGGGCACAGATACGCAGTATTTT.

V usage is TRBV7-2 and J usage is TRBJ2-3, with 10 bases identical to TRBD2. The CDR3 has 16 residues. CDR1 and CDR2 (germline): SGHTA, FQGNSA. V trimming: 5 bases; J trimming: 6 bases; junction bases outside the gene matches: 11. In DNA, the CDR3 is TGTGCCAGCAGCCTCCAGTCTAGCGGGAGTTGGGATACGCAGTATTTT. It codes for CASSLQSSGSWDTQYF.

This sequence joins TRBV3-1 (or the pseudogene TRBV3-2) and TRBJ1-4; D gene ambiguous. The CDR3 length is 14 residues. Trimming stripped 0 bases from V and 5 bases from J, with 7 bases between. Per germline, CDR1 LGHDT and CDR2 YNNKEL (reference sequence). The CDR3: CASSQDWQNEKLFF. The DNA for the CDR3 is TGTGCCAGCAGCCAAGACTGGCAAAATGAAAAACTGTTTTTT.

This chain connects TRBV5-1 to TRBJ1-6; D is undetermined. The germline gives CDR1 SGHRS, CDR2 YFSETQ. This CDR3 region has 15 residues. Trimming stripped 4 bases from V and 10 bases from J, with 18 bases between. For the CDR3, the DNA is TGCGCCAGCAGCCCCATCTTAAGGGAGGACTCACCCCTCCACTTT. Translation: CASSPILREDSPLHF.

The V gene is TRBV19, the J gene TRBJ2-3; D possibly corresponds to TRBD2 (7 bases). CDR3 size: 15 residues. The germline gives CDR1 LNHDA, CDR2 SQIVND (reference sequence). The ends were cut back, 2 bases at V and 4 bases at J, with 13 bases in the middle. In DNA, the CDR3 is TGTGCCAGTAGTATAAGGGGGGGCCTGGCAGATACGCAGTATTTT. This translates into CASSIRGGLADTQYF.

This clone was seen only a few times. The rearrangement joins TRBV5-1 to TRBJ2-7; D might be TRBD2 (6 bases). Deletions cut 0 bases from V and 7 bases from J, with 20 bases between. Per the germline V gene, CDR1 is SGHRS and CDR2 is YFSETQ. This CDR3 has 16 residues. In DNA, the CDR3 is TGCGCCAGCAGCTTGGGGACCGGGAGCTCCGGGAGAGAGCAGTACTTC. Encoded protein: CASSLGTGSSGREQYF.

This rearrangement joins TRBV4-1 to TRBJ2-7; 11 positions match TRBD2. J gave up 7 bases and V 4 bases, and 9 bases lay outside the gene matches. The CDR3 runs to 15 residues. Looked up from germline, CDR1 is MGHRA and CDR2 is YSYEKL. Here the CDR3 reads CASSLIAGTSGEQYF. The CDR3 DNA is TGCGCCAGCAGCCTCATTGCCGGGACTAGCGGTGAGCAGTACTTC.

Here the CDR3 reads CASSSTEASGNQPQHF. In DNA form, the CDR3 reads TGTGCCAGCAGTTCTACAGAGGCTTCGGGAAATCAGCCCCAGCATTTT. V and J are TRBV28 and TRBJ1-5; D uncertain. V shed 4 bases and J shed 4 bases, with 17 bases lying between them. The CDR3 contains 16 residues. Per germline, CDR1 MDHEN and CDR2 SYDVKM.

This chain connects TRBV19 to TRBJ2-3, with 8 bases identical to TRBD1. The CDR3 is made up of 18 amino acids. The trim removed 5 bases at V and 2 bases at J, leaving 15 bases unmatched. CDR1 is LNHDA and CDR2 is SQIVND in the germline V gene (reference sequence). The chain's CDR3 is CASSAQRQGMGATDTQYF. The CDR3 DNA is TGTGCCAGTAGTGCCCAAAGACAGGGGATGGGGGCCACAGATACGCAGTATTTT.

The rearrangement links TRBV3-1 (or the pseudogene TRBV3-2) to TRBJ2-5, with 8 bases that match TRBD1. The V segment lost 3 bases and the J segment 5 bases; nucleotides outside the gene matches: 8. Looked up from germline, CDR1 is LGHDT and CDR2 is YNNKEL (reference sequence). The CDR3 spans 15 residues. The CDR3 nucleotides are TGTGCCAGCAGCCAGGTAGCAGGGGGCAGGGAGACCCAGTACTTC. Amino acid sequence: CASSQVAGGRETQYF.

This clone was seen more than once but under ten times. V gene TRBV9 combines with J gene TRBJ1-1; the D is unclear. CDR3 length equals 12 residues. V was pared by 6 bases and J by 1 base, with 7 bases between. Germline-derived CDR1 and CDR2 are SGDLS and YYNGEE. The CDR3 DNA follows: TGTGCCAGCAAGGGAGAGAACACTGAAGCTTTCTTT. Amino acids: CASKGENTEAFF.

This chain links TRBV9 with TRBJ1-6, with TRBD1 matching 9 bases. The J segment lost 9 bases and the V segment lost 0 bases, leaving 4 bases of the junction unmatched. CDR3 length: 15 amino acids. The V gene's germline CDR1 is SGDLS and CDR2 YYNGEE. The CDR3 loop reads CASSVAGTGSSPLHF. In nucleotides, the CDR3 is TGTGCCAGCAGCGTAGCAGGGACAGGGTCTTCACCCCTCCACTTT.

The V call is TRBV6-1, the J call TRBJ2-2; 8 bases match TRBD1. CDR1 and CDR2 (germline): MNHNS, SASEGT. This CDR3 contains 15 residues. J was trimmed by 4 bases and V by 3 bases; bases with no gene match: 4. DNA of the CDR3: TGTGCCAGCAGTGACAGGGGGCTCGTCACCGGGGAGCTGTTTTTT. Its translation is CASSDRGLVTGELFF.

The chain employs TRBV5-8 and TRBJ1-5; D remains ambiguous. CDR1 is SGHTS and CDR2 is YDEGEE in the germline V gene. Between the trimmed V and J ends, which lost 0 bases and 9 bases, there was a span of 4 bases. The CDR3 runs 11 residues. CDR3 in DNA: TGTGCCAGCAGCTTGGTCTGGCCCCAGCATTTT. Its translation: CASSLVWPQHF.

This clone has just a few counts. CDR3 bases: TGCGCCAGCAGCCAAAGACAGGGAACCAATCAGCCCCAGCATTTT. Protein: CASSQRQGTNQPQHF. V gene TRBV4-1 combines with J gene TRBJ1-5; 7 bases map to TRBD1. The V gene's germline CDR1 is MGHRA and CDR2 YSYEKL. The CDR3 loop spans 15 amino acids. V shed 2 bases, J shed 3 bases, and the junction held 4 bases outside the gene matches.

This clone showed up just a few times. This rearrangement joins TRBV5-1 to TRBJ2-2; D perhaps matches TRBD1 (6 bases). The CDR3 extends over 15 amino acids. V was trimmed by 3 bases and J by 4 bases, leaving 13 bases between them. CDR1 is SGHRS, CDR2 YFSETQ, per germline. For the CDR3, the DNA is TGCGCCAGCAGCTCCGGGACATATTCCACCGGGGAGCTGTTTTTT. The encoded protein is CASSSGTYSTGELFF.

J is TRBJ1-5 and V is TRBV11-2; D unresolved. The germline V gene has CDR1 SGHAT and CDR2 FQNNGV. V lost 6 bases to trimming and J lost 4 bases, with 10 bases between them. The CDR3 consists of 13 residues. CDR3 amino acids: CASSLAGNQPQHF. The CDR3 DNA is TGTGCCAGCAGTTTGGCGGGGAATCAGCCCCAGCATTTT.

The rearrangement joins TRBV4-2 to TRBJ1-2; 9 positions match TRBD1. The CDR3 consists of 18 residues. Trimming removed 0 bases from V and 5 bases from J; junction bases left unmatched: 13. Germline loops: CDR1 LGHNA, CDR2 YNFKEQ. The CDR3 is CASSQERVAGQGVYGYTF. In DNA, the CDR3 is TGTGCCAGCAGCCAAGAGAGGGTAGCGGGACAGGGCGTTTATGGCTACACCTTC.

The CDR3 loop reads CASSLYQGNTGELFF. The CDR3 region has the DNA TGTGCCAGCAGCTTGTATCAGGGGAACACCGGGGAGCTGTTTTTT. The J gene is TRBJ2-2, the V gene TRBV5-6; maybe TRBD1 (5 bases). The length of the CDR3 is 15 residues. V lost 1 base and J 1 base, leaving 8 bases between the germline ends. Germline CDR1 reads SGHDT; CDR2 reads YYEEEE.

This clone was seen at least ten times. The chain couples TRBV3-1 (or the pseudogene TRBV3-2) to TRBJ1-6; tentatively, D is TRBD1 (5 bases). This CDR3 spans 14 amino acids. Trimming stripped 4 bases from V and 5 bases from J, with 9 bases between. Germline lookup yields CDR1 LGHDT and CDR2 YNNKEL (reference sequence). The CDR3 DNA sequence: TGTGCCAGCAGCCTAGGGACTCATAATTCACCCCTCCACTTT. Its protein is CASSLGTHNSPLHF.

The gene calls are TRBV5-1 and TRBJ2-6, with 7 bases lining up with TRBD1. V shed 6 bases and J 0 bases; nucleotides not matched to a gene: 9. Germline-derived CDR1 and CDR2 are SGHRS and YFSETQ. CDR3 size: 17 residues. The CDR3 DNA follows: TGCGCCAGCACCCGGACAGGCTTACTCTCTGGGGCCAACGTCCTGACTTTC. Its protein product is CASTRTGLLSGANVLTF.

The V and J genes are TRBV29-1 and TRBJ2-5, with D hard to call. The CDR3 has 12 amino acids. The ends were cut back, 2 bases at V and 5 bases at J, with 9 bases in the middle. Looked up from germline, CDR1 is SQVTM and CDR2 is ANQGSEA. In nucleotides, the CDR3 is TGCAGCGTTGAACCCTCCCCCGAGACCCAGTACTTC. This encodes CSVEPSPETQYF.